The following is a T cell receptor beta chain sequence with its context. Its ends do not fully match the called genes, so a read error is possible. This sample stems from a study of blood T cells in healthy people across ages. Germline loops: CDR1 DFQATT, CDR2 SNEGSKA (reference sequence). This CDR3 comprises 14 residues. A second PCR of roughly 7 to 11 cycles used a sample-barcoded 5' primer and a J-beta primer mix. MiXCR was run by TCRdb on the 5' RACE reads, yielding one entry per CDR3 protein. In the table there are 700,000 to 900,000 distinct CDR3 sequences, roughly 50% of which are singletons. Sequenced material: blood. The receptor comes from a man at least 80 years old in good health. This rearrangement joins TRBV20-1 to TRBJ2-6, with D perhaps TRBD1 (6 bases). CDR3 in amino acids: CSAPSHSGVNVLTF. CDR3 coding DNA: TGCAGTGCTCCATCCCACTCAGGGGTCAACGTCCTGACTTTC.